The 27 T cell receptor beta chains below all came from one sample that was sequenced in a study of cytomegalovirus exposure and HLA in healthy donors. The study ran its PCR with 60 Vbeta and 13 Jbeta primers. Assay: immunoSEQ multiplex PCR; the TCRdb copy retains only in-frame clones and omits some. The sample consists of approximately 110,000 clones, more than 60% of them appearing once. The sequenced material came from PBMCs. Every receptor here comes from a man younger than 40 in good health and CMV-seronegative.

The CDR3 reads CASSPGESIYEQYF. The CDR3 coding sequence is TGTGCCAGCAGCCCAGGGGAATCGATCTACGAGCAGTACTTC. The rearrangement links TRBV7-9 to TRBJ2-7; D is perhaps TRBD1 (6 bases). V shed 5 bases and J shed 3 bases, with 14 bases lying between them. The germline gives CDR1 SEHNR, CDR2 FQNEAQ (reference sequence). The CDR3 extends over 14 amino acids.

The gene calls are TRBV6-6 and TRBJ1-4; 11 nucleotides line up with TRBD1. This CDR3 has 15 amino acids. From germline, CDR1 is MNHNY and CDR2 SVGAGI (reference sequence). The J segment lost 5 bases and the V segment lost 5 bases, leaving 4 bases of the junction unmatched. In nucleotides, the CDR3 is TGTGCCAGCAGTAGGGGGACAGGGGGGAATGAAAAACTGTTTTTT. This gives the protein CASSRGTGGNEKLFF.

The rearrangement links TRBV5-6 to TRBJ2-7, with 11 bases fitting TRBD1. Germline loops: CDR1 SGHDT, CDR2 YYEEEE. V trimming: 3 bases; J trimming: 6 bases; junction bases outside the gene matches: 2. The CDR3 contains 13 residues. CDR3 nucleotide sequence: TGTGCCAGCAGCTCCGGGACAGGGGGCGAGCAGTACTTC. It translates to CASSSGTGGEQYF.

The V call is TRBV5-1, the J call TRBJ2-5; D is perhaps TRBD1 (6 bases). The CDR3 has 15 residues. Germline V gives CDR1 SGHRS, CDR2 YFSETQ. The V end was cut by 0 bases, the J end by 2 bases, with 11 bases between. The CDR3 sequence: CASSLGGGLQETQYF. DNA of the CDR3: TGCGCCAGCAGCTTGGGTGGGGGCCTGCAAGAGACCCAGTACTTC.

In its sample, this clone was seen once. The CDR3 DNA is TGTGCCAGCAGCTTTACTAGCGGGGGGGCAGATACGCAGTATTTT. Its protein is CASSFTSGGADTQYF. This chain joins TRBV7-2 and TRBJ2-3; 13 bases match TRBD2. V was pared by 3 bases and J by 4 bases, with 1 base of the junction left unmatched. The CDR3 runs to 15 residues. From germline, CDR1 is SGHTA and CDR2 FQGNSA.

The J gene is TRBJ2-3, the V gene TRBV18; D is perhaps TRBD2 (6 bases). The V end lost 6 bases, the J end lost 0 bases, and 10 bases lay between the germline ends. CDR3 length equals 14 residues. CDR1 and CDR2 from the germline V gene are KGHSH and LQKENI. The CDR3 DNA follows: TGTGCCAGCTCCCTCGGGACTAGCACAGATACGCAGTATTTT. It encodes CASSLGTSTDTQYF.

This clone has a handful of counts. V is TRBV5-1 and J is TRBJ2-7, with TRBD1 as a possible D gene (5 bases). Looked up from germline, CDR1 is SGHRS and CDR2 is YFSETQ. This CDR3 spans 14 amino acids. Trimming stripped 6 bases from V and 3 bases from J, with 16 bases between. The CDR3 region has the DNA TGCGCCAGCACTCCGCTGGGCAGGGACTACGAGCAGTACTTC. Translated, it gives CASTPLGRDYEQYF.

The CDR3 protein is CAWEKVRETQYF. The CDR3 coding sequence is TGTGCCTGGGAAAAGGTGAGGGAGACCCAGTACTTC. The rearrangement joins TRBV30 to TRBJ2-5; D remains unclear. The CDR3 runs to 12 residues. Germline V lookup: CDR1 GTSNPN, CDR2 SVGIG (reference sequence). Between the trimmed V and J ends, which lost 5 bases and 5 bases, there was a span of 12 bases. The full variable domain, its missing parts supplied by reference TRBV30 and TRBJ2-5, is SQTIHQWPATLVQPVGSPLSLECTVEGTSNPNLYWYRQAAGRGLQLLFYSVGIGQISSEVPQNLSASRPQDRQFILSSKKLLLSDSGFYLCAWEKVRETQYFGPGTRLLVL.

Note on this clone: At one end, the junction sequence differs from germline, possibly due to a read error. The V call is TRBV5-1, the J call TRBJ1-5, with D unresolved. CDR1 and CDR2 (germline): SGHRS, YFSETQ. The CDR3 contains 14 residues. The chain's CDR3 is CASSREGGNQPQNF. The CDR3 DNA reads TGCGCCAGCAGCCGTGAGGGTGGCAATCAGCCCCAGAATTTT.

The rearrangement uses TRBV7-8 and TRBJ2-5; possibly TRBD1 for D (5 bases). The better agreement between TRBJ2-7 and the DNA end casts doubt on the J call. The CDR3 runs 13 residues. Germline assignment: CDR1 SGHVS and CDR2 FQNEAQ. The CDR3 DNA reads as TGTGCCAGCAGCTTAAGACAGTCCTACGAGCAGTACTTC. It codes for CASSLRQSYEQYF.

This chain uses TRBV7-2 with TRBJ2-1; TRBD2 matches 8 bases. CDR3 length equals 12 residues. The germline V gene has CDR1 SGHTA and CDR2 FQGNSA. The J segment lost 10 bases and the V segment lost 3 bases, leaving 2 bases of the junction unmatched. In DNA form, the CDR3 reads TGTGCCAGCAGCTTTACTAGCGGCGAGCAGTTCTTC. Residues: CASSFTSGEQFF.

This chain connects TRBV5-4 to TRBJ2-7; no reliable D call. Germline assignment: CDR1 SGHNT and CDR2 YYREEE (reference sequence). V lost 4 bases and J lost 2, with 13 bases in between. The length of the CDR3 is 14 residues. The DNA of the CDR3 is TGTGCCAGCAGCAACGCACGCGCCGCCTACGAGCAGTACTTC. Translation gives CASSNARAAYEQYF.

In DNA, the CDR3 is TGTGCCAGCAGCTTGCGACAGGCAGGGAGTGAAGCTTTCTTT. As protein: CASSLRQAGSEAFF. This sequence joins TRBV7-2 and TRBJ1-1, with D perhaps TRBD1 (6 bases). The CDR3 extends over 14 amino acids. Germline V CDR1 and CDR2: SGHTA, FQGNSA. V lost 3 bases and J lost 7, with 15 bases in between.

The chain combines TRBV5-6 with TRBJ2-3; 11 nucleotides match TRBD2. This CDR3 region has 17 residues. The V segment lost 0 bases and the J segment 2 bases; nucleotides outside the gene matches: 5. Germline lookup yields CDR1 SGHDT and CDR2 YYEEEE. This chain's CDR3 is CASSLASGRPATDTQYF. The CDR3 nucleotides read TGTGCCAGCAGCTTGGCTAGCGGGAGGCCCGCCACAGATACGCAGTATTTT.

This clone has only a few counts. This rearrangement joins TRBV27 to TRBJ1-4; possible D gene TRBD1, 6 bases. The CDR3 runs 13 residues. V dropped 5 bases and J dropped 3 bases, with 7 bases sitting between them. Per the germline V gene, CDR1 is MNHEY and CDR2 is SMNVEV (reference sequence). CDR3 nucleotides: TGTGCCAGCAGTCGACAGGCTAATGAAAAACTGTTTTTT. Its protein is CASSRQANEKLFF.

This clone was seen more than once but under ten times. This chain uses TRBV28 with TRBJ1-4, with D unresolved. V gave up 3 bases and J gave up 7 bases, with 6 bases separating them. The germline CDR1 and CDR2 sequences are MDHEN and SYDVKM. The CDR3 is 12 residues long. The CDR3 DNA reads TGTGCCAGCAGTTTCCGGGGTGAAAAACTGTTTTTT. This translates into CASSFRGEKLFF.

The V call is TRBV15, the J call TRBJ1-5; possibly TRBD1 for D (5 bases). The germline V gene has CDR1 LNHNV and CDR2 YYDKDF (reference sequence). This CDR3 spans 14 amino acids. Deletions cut 1 base from V and 2 bases from J, with 6 bases between. The CDR3 nucleotides are TGTGCCACCAGCAGAGCGGGGGGCAATCAGCCCCAGCATTTT. It encodes CATSRAGGNQPQHF.

The chain joins TRBV27 to TRBJ2-7, with TRBD1 matching over 8 bases. This CDR3 is 17 amino acids long. With 5 bases clipped from V and 4 bases from J, the junction kept 16 bases outside the gene matches. Per the germline V gene, CDR1 is MNHEY and CDR2 is SMNVEV (reference sequence). CDR3 sequence: CASSLLRPGQGVYEQYF. The CDR3 DNA reads as TGTGCCAGCAGTCTACTCCGACCCGGACAGGGAGTGTACGAGCAGTACTTC.

The gene calls are TRBV2 and TRBJ1-2; 11 positions agree with TRBD1. The CDR3 loop spans 16 amino acids. J gave up 8 bases and V 6 bases, and 14 bases lay outside the gene matches. Per the germline V gene, CDR1 is SNHLY and CDR2 is FYNNEI. The CDR3 loop reads CASRSLTGTGGEGYTF. The CDR3 DNA reads TGTGCCAGCAGGAGCTTAACCGGGACAGGGGGAGAGGGCTACACCTTC.

As for this clone: Other DNA sequences within the sample encode an identical CDR3. V usage is TRBV25-1 and J usage is TRBJ1-3; D remains unclear. The CDR3 extends over 13 amino acids. V lost 9 bases and J 6 bases, leaving 15 bases between the germline ends. CDR1 is MGHDK and CDR2 is SYGVNS in the germline V gene. CDR3 bases: TGTGCCAGTTCCCCCCTCCGAGAAAACACCATATATTTT. It is translated as CASSPLRENTIYF.

The V call is TRBV5-1, the J call TRBJ2-2; 9 nucleotides match TRBD1. V lost 4 bases to trimming and J lost 3 bases; unmatched junction nucleotides: 7. Germline-derived CDR1 and CDR2 are SGHRS and YFSETQ. CDR3 size: 16 residues. CDR3 region: CASSLNRGRDTGELFF. CDR3 DNA: TGCGCCAGCAGCCTGAACAGGGGGCGCGACACCGGGGAGCTGTTTTTT. Together with reference TRBV5-1 and TRBJ2-2, the CDR3 gives the full variable domain: KAGVTQTPRYLIKTRGQQVTLSCSPISGHRSVSWYQQTPGQGLQFLFEYFSETQRNKGNFPGRFSGRQFSNSRSEMNVSTLELGDSALYLCASSLNRGRDTGELFFGEGSRLTVL.

The rearrangement uses TRBV6-5 and TRBJ1-2, with D maybe TRBD1 (6 bases). The CDR3 is made up of 13 amino acids. Deletions cut 6 bases from V and 3 bases from J, with 11 bases between. Germline lookup yields CDR1 MNHEY and CDR2 SVGAGI. The CDR3 reads CASRPPGDYGYTF. DNA for the CDR3: TGTGCCAGCAGGCCCCCAGGGGACTATGGCTACACCTTC.

The chain employs TRBV19 and TRBJ2-1; possibly TRBD1 for D (5 bases). The length of the CDR3 is 13 residues. V lost 4 bases to trimming and J lost 5 bases, with 9 bases between them. Germline CDR1 reads LNHDA; CDR2 reads SQIVND (reference sequence). The CDR3 bases are TGTGCCAGTAGTACCGGACAAAACAATGAGCAGTTCTTC. This codes for CASSTGQNNEQFF.

The chain joins TRBV29-1 to TRBJ2-2, with D tentatively TRBD2 (6 bases). The germline gives CDR1 SQVTM, CDR2 ANQGSEA. Trimming removed 5 bases at V and 1 base at J, with 11 bases between. The CDR3 sequence is 14 residues long. CDR3: CSVSGEMNTGELFF. Here the CDR3 DNA reads TGCAGCGTTTCGGGGGAGATGAACACCGGGGAGCTGTTTTTT.

The chain has TRBV10-3 and TRBJ2-1, with 10 bases aligning to TRBD1. Trimming at V came to 10 bases and at J to 8 bases, leaving 8 bases not matched to a gene. The germline CDR1 and CDR2 sequences are ENHRY and SYGVKD. This CDR3 is built from 13 residues. The CDR3 DNA sequence: TGTGCCACTAGGACAGGGGGGGACGATGAGCAGTTCTTC. Protein: CATRTGGDDEQFF.

The chain has TRBV7-9 and TRBJ1-2; D remains ambiguous. V lost 7 bases, J lost 10 bases, and 19 bases lay in between. The CDR3 is made up of 13 amino acids. The germline CDR1 and CDR2 sequences are SEHNR and FQNEAQ (reference sequence). CDR3 coding DNA: TGTGCCAGCACCCCCGAGGGCCGTATCGACTACACCTTC. Protein: CASTPEGRIDYTF.

J is TRBJ1-6 and V is TRBV11-2; D remains ambiguous. Trimming cost V 5 bases and J 11 bases, with 16 bases left between them. From germline, CDR1 is SGHAT and CDR2 FQNNGV. The CDR3 consists of 14 residues. CDR3 protein: CASSPALGAAPLHF. CDR3 in DNA: TGTGCCAGCAGCCCGGCGCTGGGTGCGGCACCCCTCCACTTT.